This T cell receptor (beta chain) emerged from a study of blood T cells in healthy people across ages. The CDR3 is made up of 16 amino acids. V lost 0 bases and J lost 2, with 13 bases in between. Germline CDR1 SGHKS, CDR2 YYEKEE (reference sequence). Study findings and constraints: A strong correlation between TCR beta diversity and naive T cell percentage was seen. Any conclusive comparison of naive versus antigen-experienced cells was prevented by using unsorted PBMCs.

For the second PCR, which ran for about 6 to 11 cycles, a sample-barcoded 5' primer and a J-beta primer mix were used. MiXCR was run by TCRdb on the 5' RACE reads, yielding one entry per CDR3 protein. The sample gives hundreds of thousands of distinct CDR3 sequences, approximately 48% of which show up once; around 18% is in the top ten. The sample providers were healthy Caucasian people from Russia, aged about 6 to 90. Total RNA extracted from each sample amounted to at least 5 micrograms. Comments on this clonotype: Its specificity is unknown.

The sequenced sample consisted of blood. The V gene is TRBV5-5, the J gene TRBJ2-3; weak D call: TRBD2 (5 bases). This receptor was taken from a man in his sixties in good health. The CDR3 is CASSLARGYYTDTQYF. The CDR3 DNA follows: TGTGCCAGCAGCTTGGCCCGGGGATACTACACAGATACGCAGTATTTT.